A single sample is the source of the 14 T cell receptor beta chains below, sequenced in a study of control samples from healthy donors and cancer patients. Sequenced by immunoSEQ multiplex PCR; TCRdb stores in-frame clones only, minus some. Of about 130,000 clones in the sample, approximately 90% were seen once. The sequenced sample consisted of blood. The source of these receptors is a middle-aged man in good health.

This chain's CDR3 is CASRWGQFGTEAFF. In DNA form, the CDR3 reads TGTGCCAGCAGATGGGGACAGTTCGGCACTGAAGCTTTCTTT. The chain has TRBV7-2 and TRBJ1-1; 7 bases align to TRBD1. This CDR3 region has 14 residues. V shed 6 bases, J shed 4 bases, and the junction held 8 bases outside the gene matches. Germline V lookup: CDR1 SGHTA, CDR2 FQGNSA. Using reference TRBV7-2 and TRBJ1-1 for the parts outside the CDR3, the full variable domain is GAGVSQSPSNKVTEKGKDVELRCDPISGHTALYWYRQSLGQGLEFLIYFQGNSAPDKSGLPSDRFSAERTGGSVSTLTIQRTQQEDSAVYLCASRWGQFGTEAFFGQGTRLTVV.

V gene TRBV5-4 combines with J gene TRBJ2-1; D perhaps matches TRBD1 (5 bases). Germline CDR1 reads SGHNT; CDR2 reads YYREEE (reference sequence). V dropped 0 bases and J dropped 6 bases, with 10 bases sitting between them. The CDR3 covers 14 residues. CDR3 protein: CASSLGYGANEQFF. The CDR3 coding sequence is TGTGCCAGCAGCTTGGGCTATGGGGCCAATGAGCAGTTCTTC.

In DNA, the CDR3 is TGTGCCAGCAGTCGGAGCGGAACGGGGACCTACGAGCAGTACTTC. It specifies CASSRSGTGTYEQYF. V and J are TRBV5-6 and TRBJ2-7; TRBD2 might be the D (5 bases). CDR1 is SGHDT and CDR2 is YYEEEE in the germline V gene. V was clipped by 5 bases and J by 2 bases, with 17 bases between them. The CDR3 spans 15 residues.

CDR3 in DNA: TGTGCCAGCAGCTCCTGGGTGGCTAGCGGGGACAATGAGCAGTTCTTC. This gives the protein CASSSWVASGDNEQFF. This rearrangement joins TRBV7-9 to TRBJ2-1, with 9 bases lining up with TRBD2. Germline CDR1 and CDR2: SEHNR and FQNEAQ (reference sequence). V was pared by 4 bases and J by 5 bases, with 9 bases of the junction left unmatched. The CDR3 totals 16 residues.

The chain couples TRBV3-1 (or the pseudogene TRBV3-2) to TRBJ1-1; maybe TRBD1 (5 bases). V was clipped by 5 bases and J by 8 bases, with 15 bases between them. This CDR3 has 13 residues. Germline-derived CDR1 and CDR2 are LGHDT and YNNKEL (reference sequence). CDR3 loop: CASSYSPGPEAFF. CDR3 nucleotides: TGTGCCAGCAGCTATTCCCCGGGACCCGAAGCTTTCTTT.

DNA of the CDR3: TGTGCGTCTGGCTCTGGGGGGAACACTGAAGCTTTCTTT. It translates to CASGSGGNTEAFF. The J gene is TRBJ1-1, the V gene TRBV11-2; maybe TRBD1 (5 bases). CDR3 length equals 13 residues. Germline V gene lookup returns CDR1 SGHAT and CDR2 FQNNGV.

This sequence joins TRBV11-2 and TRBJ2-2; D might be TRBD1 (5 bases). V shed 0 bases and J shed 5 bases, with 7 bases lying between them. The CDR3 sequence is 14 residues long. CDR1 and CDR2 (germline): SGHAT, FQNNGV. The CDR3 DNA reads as TGTGCCAGCAGCTTAGAGGCAGGGACCGGGGAGCTGTTTTTT. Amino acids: CASSLEAGTGELFF. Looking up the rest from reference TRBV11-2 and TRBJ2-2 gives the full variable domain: EAGVAQSPRYKIIEKRQSVAFWCNPISGHATLYWYQQILGQGPKLLIQFQNNGVVDDSQLPKDRFSAERLKGVDSTLKIQPAKLEDSAVYLCASSLEAGTGELFFGEGSRLTVL.

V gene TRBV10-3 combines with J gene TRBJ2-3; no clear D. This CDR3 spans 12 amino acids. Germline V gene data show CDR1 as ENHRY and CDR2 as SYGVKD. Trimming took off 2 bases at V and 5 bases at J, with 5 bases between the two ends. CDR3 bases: TGTGCCATCAGTGAGGAGGAAGATACGCAGTATTTT. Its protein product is CAISEEEDTQYF.

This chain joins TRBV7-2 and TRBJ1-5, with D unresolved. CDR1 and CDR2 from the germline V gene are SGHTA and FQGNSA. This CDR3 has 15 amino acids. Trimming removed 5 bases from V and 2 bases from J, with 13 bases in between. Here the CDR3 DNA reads TGTGCCAGCAGCCTACCGGAGAATCGCAATCAGCCCCAGCATTTT. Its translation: CASSLPENRNQPQHF.

The DNA for the CDR3 is TGTGCCAGCAGCTTAAGTCTGGGATTGGGAGAGACCCAGTACTTC. Translating it yields CASSLSLGLGETQYF. This chain links TRBV7-3 with TRBJ2-5; D remains unclear. V gave up 1 base and J gave up 4 bases, with 13 bases separating them. Germline assignment: CDR1 SGHTA and CDR2 FQGTGA. The CDR3 totals 15 residues.

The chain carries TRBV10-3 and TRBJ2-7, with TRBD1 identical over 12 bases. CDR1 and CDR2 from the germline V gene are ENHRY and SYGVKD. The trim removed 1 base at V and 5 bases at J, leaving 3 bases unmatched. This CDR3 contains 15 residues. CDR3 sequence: CAISEWDRGRDEQYF. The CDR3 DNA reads TGTGCCATCAGTGAGTGGGACAGGGGGCGAGACGAGCAGTACTTC.

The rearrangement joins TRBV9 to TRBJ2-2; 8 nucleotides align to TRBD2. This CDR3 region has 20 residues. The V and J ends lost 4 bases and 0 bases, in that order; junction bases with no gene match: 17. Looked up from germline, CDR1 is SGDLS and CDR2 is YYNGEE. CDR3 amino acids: CASSPRGGASGPSNTGELFF. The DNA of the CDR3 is TGTGCCAGCAGCCCCCGGGGGGGAGCTAGCGGCCCTTCGAACACCGGGGAGCTGTTTTTT.

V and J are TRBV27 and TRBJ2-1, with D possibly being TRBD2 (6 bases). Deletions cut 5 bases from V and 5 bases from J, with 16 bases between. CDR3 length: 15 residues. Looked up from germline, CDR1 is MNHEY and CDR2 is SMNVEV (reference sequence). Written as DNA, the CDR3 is TGTGCCAGCAGTCCCCGGTTAGCGGTGAACAATGAGCAGTTCTTC. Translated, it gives CASSPRLAVNNEQFF.

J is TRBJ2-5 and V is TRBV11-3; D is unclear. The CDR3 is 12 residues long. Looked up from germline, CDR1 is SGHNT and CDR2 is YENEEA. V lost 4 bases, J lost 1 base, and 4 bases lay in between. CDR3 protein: CASSSFQETQYF. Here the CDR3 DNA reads TGTGCCAGCAGCTCCTTCCAAGAGACCCAGTACTTC.